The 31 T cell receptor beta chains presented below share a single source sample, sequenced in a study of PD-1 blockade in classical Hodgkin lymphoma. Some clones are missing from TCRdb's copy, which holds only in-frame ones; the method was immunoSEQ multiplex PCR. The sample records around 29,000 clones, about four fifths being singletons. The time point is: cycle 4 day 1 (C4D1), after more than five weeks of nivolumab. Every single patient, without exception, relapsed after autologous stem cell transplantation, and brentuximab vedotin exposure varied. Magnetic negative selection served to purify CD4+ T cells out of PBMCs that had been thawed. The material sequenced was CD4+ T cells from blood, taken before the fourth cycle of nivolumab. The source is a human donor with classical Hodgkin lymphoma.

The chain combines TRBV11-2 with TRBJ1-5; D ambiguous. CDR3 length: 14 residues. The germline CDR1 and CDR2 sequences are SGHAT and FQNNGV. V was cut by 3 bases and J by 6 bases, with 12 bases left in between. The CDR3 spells CASSFSGERQPQHF. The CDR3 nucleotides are TGTGCCAGCAGCTTTTCTGGAGAGCGTCAGCCCCAGCATTTT.

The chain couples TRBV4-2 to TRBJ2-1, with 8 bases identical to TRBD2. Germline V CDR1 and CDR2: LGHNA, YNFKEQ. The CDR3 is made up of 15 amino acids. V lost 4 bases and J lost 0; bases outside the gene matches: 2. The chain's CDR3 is CASSLAGSSYNEQFF. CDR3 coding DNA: TGTGCCAGCAGCCTAGCGGGAAGCTCCTACAATGAGCAGTTCTTC.

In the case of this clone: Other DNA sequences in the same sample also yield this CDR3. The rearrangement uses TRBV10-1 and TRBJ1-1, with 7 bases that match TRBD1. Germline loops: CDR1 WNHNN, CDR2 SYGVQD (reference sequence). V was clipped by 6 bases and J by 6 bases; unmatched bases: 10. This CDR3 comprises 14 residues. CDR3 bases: TGCGCCAGCAGCGAGGGACAGCGGGCAGCTGAAGCTTTCTTT. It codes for CASSEGQRAAEAFF.

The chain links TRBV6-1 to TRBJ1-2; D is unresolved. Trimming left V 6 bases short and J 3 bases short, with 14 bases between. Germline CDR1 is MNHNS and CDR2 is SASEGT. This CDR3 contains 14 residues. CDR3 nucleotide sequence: TGTGCCAGCAGGGGTGTAGGCACTTACTATGGCTACACCTTC. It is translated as CASRGVGTYYGYTF.

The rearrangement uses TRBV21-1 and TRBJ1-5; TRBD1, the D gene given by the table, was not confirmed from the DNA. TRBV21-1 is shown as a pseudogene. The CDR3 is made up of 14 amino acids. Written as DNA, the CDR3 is TGTGCCAGTCTGGACAGGGGGCCAGGATCGGCCCAGCATTTT. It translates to CASLDRGPGSAQHF.

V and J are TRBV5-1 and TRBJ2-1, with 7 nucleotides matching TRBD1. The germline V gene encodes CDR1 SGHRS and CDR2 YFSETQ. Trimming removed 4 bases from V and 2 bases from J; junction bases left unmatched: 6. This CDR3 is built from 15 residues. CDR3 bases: TGCGCCAGCAGCATCACAGGGGATACCTACAATGAGCAGTTCTTC. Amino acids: CASSITGDTYNEQFF.

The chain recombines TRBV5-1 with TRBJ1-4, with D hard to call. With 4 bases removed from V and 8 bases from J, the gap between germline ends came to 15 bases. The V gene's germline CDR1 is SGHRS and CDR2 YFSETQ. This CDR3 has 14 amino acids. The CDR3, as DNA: TGCGCCAGCAGCGTCGACATAGGGAGCGAAAAACTGTTTTTT. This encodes CASSVDIGSEKLFF.

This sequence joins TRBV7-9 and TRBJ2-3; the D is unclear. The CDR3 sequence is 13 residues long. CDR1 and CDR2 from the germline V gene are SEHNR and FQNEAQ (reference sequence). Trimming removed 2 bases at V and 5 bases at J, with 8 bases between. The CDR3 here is CASSLNGKDTQYF. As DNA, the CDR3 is TGTGCCAGCAGCTTAAATGGTAAAGATACGCAGTATTTT.

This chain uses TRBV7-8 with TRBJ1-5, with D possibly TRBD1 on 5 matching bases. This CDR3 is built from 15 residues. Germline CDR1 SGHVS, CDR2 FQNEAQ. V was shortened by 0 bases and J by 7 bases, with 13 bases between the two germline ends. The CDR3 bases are TGTGCCAGCAGCTTAGCGTGGGGACCATCACAGCCCCAGCATTTT. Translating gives CASSLAWGPSQPQHF.

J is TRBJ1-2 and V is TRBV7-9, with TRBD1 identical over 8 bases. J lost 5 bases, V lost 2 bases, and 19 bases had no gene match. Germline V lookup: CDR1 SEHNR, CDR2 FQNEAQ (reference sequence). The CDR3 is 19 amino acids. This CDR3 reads CASSLILDGQGEIEYGYTF. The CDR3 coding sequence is TGTGCCAGCAGCTTAATCCTGGATGGACAGGGTGAAATTGAGTATGGCTACACCTTC.

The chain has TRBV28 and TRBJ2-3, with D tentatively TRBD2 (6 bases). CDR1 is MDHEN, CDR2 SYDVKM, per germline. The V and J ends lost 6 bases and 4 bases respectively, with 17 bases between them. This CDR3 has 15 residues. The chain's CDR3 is CASRPYSGEADTQYF. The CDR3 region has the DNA TGTGCCAGCAGGCCTTACTCGGGGGAGGCAGATACGCAGTATTTT. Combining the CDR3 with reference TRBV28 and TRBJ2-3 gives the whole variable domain DVKVTQSSRYLVKRTGEKVFLECVQDMDHENMFWYRQDPGLGLRLIYFSYDVKMKEKGDIPEGYSVSREKKERFSLILESASTNQTSMYLCASRPYSGEADTQYFGPGTRLTVL.

CDR3 sequence (DNA): TGCGCCAGCAGCCCATGGACGGGAGGGAACACTGAAGCTTTCTTT. As protein: CASSPWTGGNTEAFF. This chain uses TRBV5-1 with TRBJ1-1; D unclear. Germline-derived CDR1 and CDR2 are SGHRS and YFSETQ. The V end lost 4 bases, the J end lost 1 base, and 14 bases lay between the germline ends. The CDR3 is made up of 15 amino acids.

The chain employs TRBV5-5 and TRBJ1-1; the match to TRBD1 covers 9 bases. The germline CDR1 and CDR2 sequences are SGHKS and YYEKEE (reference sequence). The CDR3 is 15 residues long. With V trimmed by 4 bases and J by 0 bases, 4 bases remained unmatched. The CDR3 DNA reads TGTGCCAGCAGCCAAAGGACAGGGGTGAACACTGAAGCTTTCTTT. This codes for CASSQRTGVNTEAFF.

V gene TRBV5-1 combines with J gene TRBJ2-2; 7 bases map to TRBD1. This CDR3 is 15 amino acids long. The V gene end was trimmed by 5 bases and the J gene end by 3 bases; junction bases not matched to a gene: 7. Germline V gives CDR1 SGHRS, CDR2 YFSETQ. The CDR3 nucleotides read TGCGCCAGCAGTTTACAGGGGCGCGACACCGGGGAGCTGTTTTTT. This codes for CASSLQGRDTGELFF. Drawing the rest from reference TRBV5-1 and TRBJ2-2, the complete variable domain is KAGVTQTPRYLIKTRGQQVTLSCSPISGHRSVSWYQQTPGQGLQFLFEYFSETQRNKGNFPGRFSGRQFSNSRSEMNVSTLELGDSALYLCASSLQGRDTGELFFGEGSRLTVL.

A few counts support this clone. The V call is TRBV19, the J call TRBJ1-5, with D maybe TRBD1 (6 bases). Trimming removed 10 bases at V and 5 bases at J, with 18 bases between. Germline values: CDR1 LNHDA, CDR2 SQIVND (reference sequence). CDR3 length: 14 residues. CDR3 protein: CATSTRDNDQPQHF. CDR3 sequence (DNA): TGTGCCACCTCCACACGGGACAATGATCAGCCCCAGCATTTT.

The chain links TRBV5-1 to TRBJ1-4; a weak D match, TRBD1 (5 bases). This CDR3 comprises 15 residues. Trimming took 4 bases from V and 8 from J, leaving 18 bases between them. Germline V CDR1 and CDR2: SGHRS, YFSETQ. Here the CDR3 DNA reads TGCGCCAGCAGCCCCGTCGGGGGGTTTGAAGAAAAACTGTTTTTT. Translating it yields CASSPVGGFEEKLFF.

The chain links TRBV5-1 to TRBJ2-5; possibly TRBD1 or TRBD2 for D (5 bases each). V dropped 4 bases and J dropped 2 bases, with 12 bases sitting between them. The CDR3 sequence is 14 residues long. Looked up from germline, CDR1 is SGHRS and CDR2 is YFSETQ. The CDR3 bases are TGCGCCAGCAGCGGGGGACGAGGGCAAGAGACCCAGTACTTC. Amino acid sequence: CASSGGRGQETQYF.

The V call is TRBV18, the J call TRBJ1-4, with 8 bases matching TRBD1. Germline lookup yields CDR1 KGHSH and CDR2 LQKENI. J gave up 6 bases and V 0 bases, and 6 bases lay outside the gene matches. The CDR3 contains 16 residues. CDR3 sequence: CASSPPDRVGDEKLFF. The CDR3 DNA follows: TGTGCCAGCTCACCACCGGACAGGGTAGGGGATGAAAAACTGTTTTTT.

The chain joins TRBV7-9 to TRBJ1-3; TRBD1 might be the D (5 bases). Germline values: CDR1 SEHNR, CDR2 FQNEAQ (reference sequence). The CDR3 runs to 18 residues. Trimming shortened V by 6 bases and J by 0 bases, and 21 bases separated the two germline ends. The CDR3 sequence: CASSSSIGHRYSGNTIYF. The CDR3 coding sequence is TGTGCCAGCAGTTCATCCATTGGACACCGCTACTCTGGAAACACCATATATTTT.

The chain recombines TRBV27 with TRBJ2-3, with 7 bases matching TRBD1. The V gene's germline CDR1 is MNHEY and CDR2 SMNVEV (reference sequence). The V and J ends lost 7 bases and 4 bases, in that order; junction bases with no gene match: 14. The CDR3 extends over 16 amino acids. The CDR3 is CASIPFRTGGSDTQYF. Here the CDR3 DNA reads TGTGCCAGCATTCCGTTTCGGACAGGCGGGTCAGATACGCAGTATTTT.

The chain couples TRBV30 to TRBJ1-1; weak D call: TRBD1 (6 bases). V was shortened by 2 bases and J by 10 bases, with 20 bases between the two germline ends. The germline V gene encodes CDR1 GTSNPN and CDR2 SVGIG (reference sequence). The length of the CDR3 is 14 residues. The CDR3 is CAWSSTRQVLGAFF. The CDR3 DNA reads TGTGCCTGGAGTTCAACACGACAGGTGTTAGGAGCTTTCTTT.

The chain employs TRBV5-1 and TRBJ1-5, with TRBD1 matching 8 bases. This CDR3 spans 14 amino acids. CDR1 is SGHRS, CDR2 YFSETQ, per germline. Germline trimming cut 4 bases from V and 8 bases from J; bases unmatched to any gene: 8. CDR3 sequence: CASSPGQGGEPQHF. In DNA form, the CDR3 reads TGCGCCAGCAGCCCTGGACAGGGAGGCGAGCCCCAGCATTTT.

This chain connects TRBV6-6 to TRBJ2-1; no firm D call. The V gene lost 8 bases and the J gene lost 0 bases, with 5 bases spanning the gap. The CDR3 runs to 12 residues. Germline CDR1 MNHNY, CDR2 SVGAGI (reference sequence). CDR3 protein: CASQTSYNEQFF. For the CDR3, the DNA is TGTGCCAGCCAAACCTCCTACAATGAGCAGTTCTTC.

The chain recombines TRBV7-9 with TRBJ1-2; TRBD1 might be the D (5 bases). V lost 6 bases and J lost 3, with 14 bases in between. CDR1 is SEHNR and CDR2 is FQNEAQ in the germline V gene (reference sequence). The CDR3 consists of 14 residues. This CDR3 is CASSTDIVYYGYTF. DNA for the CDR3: TGTGCCAGCAGTACGGACATCGTTTACTATGGCTACACCTTC.

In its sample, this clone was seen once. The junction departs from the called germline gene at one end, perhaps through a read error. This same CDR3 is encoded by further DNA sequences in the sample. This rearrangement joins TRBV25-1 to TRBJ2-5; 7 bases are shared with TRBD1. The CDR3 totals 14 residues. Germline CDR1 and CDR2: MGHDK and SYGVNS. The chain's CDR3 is CASSGWTGQETQYF. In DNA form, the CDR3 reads TGTGCCAGCAGTGGATGGACAGGTCAAGAGACCCAATACTTC.

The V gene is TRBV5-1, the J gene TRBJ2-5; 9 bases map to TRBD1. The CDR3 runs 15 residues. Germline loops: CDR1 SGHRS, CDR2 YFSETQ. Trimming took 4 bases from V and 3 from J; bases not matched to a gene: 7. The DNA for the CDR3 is TGCGCCAGCAGCAAAACAGGGGGCGCGGAAGAGACCCAGTACTTC. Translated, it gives CASSKTGGAEETQYF.

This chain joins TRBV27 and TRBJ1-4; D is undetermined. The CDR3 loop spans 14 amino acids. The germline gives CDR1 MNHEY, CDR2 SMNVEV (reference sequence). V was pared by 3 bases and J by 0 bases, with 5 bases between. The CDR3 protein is CASSLVATNEKLFF. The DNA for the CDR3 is TGTGCCAGCAGTTTGGTGGCAACTAATGAAAAACTGTTTTTT.

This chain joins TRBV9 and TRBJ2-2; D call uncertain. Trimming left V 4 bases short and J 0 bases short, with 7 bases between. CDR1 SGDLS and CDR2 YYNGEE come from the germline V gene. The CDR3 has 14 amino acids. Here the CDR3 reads CASSRATNTGELFF. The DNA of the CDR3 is TGTGCCAGCAGCCGGGCGACGAACACCGGGGAGCTGTTTTTT.

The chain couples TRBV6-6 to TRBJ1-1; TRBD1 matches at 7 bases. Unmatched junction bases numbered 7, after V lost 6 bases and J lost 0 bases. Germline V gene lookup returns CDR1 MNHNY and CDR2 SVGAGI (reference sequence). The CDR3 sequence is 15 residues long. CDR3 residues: CASRPGQVMNTEAFF. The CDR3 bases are TGTGCCAGCAGACCTGGACAGGTCATGAACACTGAAGCTTTCTTT.

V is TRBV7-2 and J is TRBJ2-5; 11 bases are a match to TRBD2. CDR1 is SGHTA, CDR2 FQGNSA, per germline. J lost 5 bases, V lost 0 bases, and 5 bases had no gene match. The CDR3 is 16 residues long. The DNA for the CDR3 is TGTGCCAGCAGCTTAGCTAGCGGGGGGGCTGGGGAGACCCAGTACTTC. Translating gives CASSLASGGAGETQYF.

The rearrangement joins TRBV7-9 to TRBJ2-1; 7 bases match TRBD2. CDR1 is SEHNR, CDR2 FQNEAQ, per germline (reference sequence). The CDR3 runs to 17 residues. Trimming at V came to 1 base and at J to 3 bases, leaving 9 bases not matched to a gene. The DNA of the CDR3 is TGTGCCAGCAGCTTAGGGGCTCTTGGGGGGGTCTACAATGAGCAGTTCTTC. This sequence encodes CASSLGALGGVYNEQFF.